Shown below are 28 T cell receptor beta chains from a single sample sequenced in a study of blood T cell repertoires in COVID-19. Sequencing used immunoSEQ multiplex PCR; TCRdb keeps in-frame clones, though not all of them. The sample has some 270,000 clones, around 93% seen once. Input material: PBMCs or T cells enriched from blood (not recorded which). The receptors come from a man aged 35 to 55 who had been exposed to COVID-19.

This chain uses TRBV9 with TRBJ2-5; TRBD2 matches at 8 bases. The J segment lost 2 bases and the V segment lost 4 bases, leaving 7 bases of the junction unmatched. The length of the CDR3 is 15 residues. Germline lookup yields CDR1 SGDLS and CDR2 YYNGEE. The CDR3 DNA is TGTGCCAGCAGCCCAAGCGGGGGTGGGCAAGAGACCCAGTACTTC. Translated, it gives CASSPSGGGQETQYF.

The gene calls are TRBV5-1 and TRBJ2-1; 15 bases agree with TRBD2. This CDR3 region has 17 residues. Germline CDR1 SGHRS, CDR2 YFSETQ. Losses at the gene ends were 4 bases for V and 6 bases for J; bases not matched to a gene: 8. The CDR3 is CASSPESGLAGGNEQFF. CDR3 coding DNA: TGCGCCAGCAGCCCGGAATCGGGACTAGCGGGAGGCAATGAGCAGTTCTTC. Full variable domain (outside the CDR3, taken from reference TRBV5-1 and TRBJ2-1): KAGVTQTPRYLIKTRGQQVTLSCSPISGHRSVSWYQQTPGQGLQFLFEYFSETQRNKGNFPGRFSGRQFSNSRSEMNVSTLELGDSALYLCASSPESGLAGGNEQFFGPGTRLTVL.

V gene TRBV6-5 combines with J gene TRBJ2-2, with D perhaps matching TRBD1 (5 bases). The CDR3 runs 12 residues. With 6 bases removed from V and 6 bases from J, the gap between germline ends came to 8 bases. Per the germline V gene, CDR1 is MNHEY and CDR2 is SVGAGI. The CDR3 DNA reads as TGTGCCAGCAGCCAGGGATCCGGGGAGCTGTTTTTT. Its protein product is CASSQGSGELFF.

The rearrangement links TRBV7-9 to TRBJ2-7; D might be TRBD1 (6 bases). Trimming pared 1 base from V and 9 bases from J, leaving 13 bases between. Germline CDR1 and CDR2: SEHNR and FQNEAQ (reference sequence). The CDR3 is made up of 13 amino acids. In DNA, the CDR3 is TGTGCCAGCAGCTTAGGGACAGCAGAAGGGCAGTACTTC. Translated: CASSLGTAEGQYF.

This clone was counted a few times. The genes are TRBV30 and TRBJ2-7, with 10 bases that match TRBD1. The trim removed 5 bases at V and 5 bases at J, leaving 6 bases unmatched. Germline CDR1 reads GTSNPN; CDR2 reads SVGIG (reference sequence). The CDR3 has 13 amino acids. CDR3 sequence reads: CAWARQGADEQYF. CDR3 in DNA: TGTGCCTGGGCACGACAGGGGGCCGACGAGCAGTACTTC.

The rearrangement uses TRBV28 and TRBJ2-1, with 13 bases that match TRBD2. Germline-derived CDR1 and CDR2 are MDHEN and SYDVKM. J gave up 0 bases and V 7 bases, and 12 bases lay outside the gene matches. This CDR3 contains 19 residues. CDR3 in amino acids: CASNPRGTSGTFSYNEQFF. CDR3 sequence (DNA): TGTGCCAGCAATCCCCGAGGGACTAGCGGGACTTTCTCCTACAATGAGCAGTTCTTC.

The CDR3 DNA reads as TGTGCCAGCAGCCATCCCGGGACAGGGTATAATTCACCCCTCCACTTT. Translating it yields CASSHPGTGYNSPLHF. V usage is TRBV4-2 and J usage is TRBJ1-6, with TRBD1 matching over 9 bases. This CDR3 is 16 amino acids long. Germline-derived CDR1 and CDR2 are LGHNA and YNFKEQ. The J segment lost 4 bases and the V segment lost 3 bases, leaving 4 bases of the junction unmatched.

The chain carries TRBV19 and TRBJ2-3; tentative D call: TRBD2 (6 bases). There are 15 residues in the CDR3. Trimming removed 5 bases from V and 5 bases from J, with 17 bases in between. CDR1 LNHDA and CDR2 SQIVND come from the germline V gene (reference sequence). The CDR3 sequence is CASSPRGGVVDTQYF. The CDR3 nucleotides are TGTGCCAGTAGTCCCCGTGGAGGGGTGGTAGATACGCAGTATTTT.

The V and J genes are TRBV28 and TRBJ2-7, with 8 positions matching TRBD1. The CDR3 totals 17 residues. The germline gives CDR1 MDHEN, CDR2 SYDVKM. The junction had 17 bases not matched to a gene; V was cut back by 5 bases and J by 5 bases. The CDR3 region has the DNA TGTGCCAGCAGTACAACGACGCGTTCGACAGGGGCCAACGAGCAGTACTTC. Its protein is CASSTTTRSTGANEQYF.

CDR3 amino acids: CASSLVRDNEQFF. The CDR3 DNA follows: TGTGCCAGCAGCTTAGTCAGGGACAATGAGCAGTTCTTC. The rearrangement uses TRBV7-3 and TRBJ2-1; possibly TRBD1 for D (5 bases). The V and J ends lost 2 bases and 5 bases respectively, with 7 bases between them. This CDR3 region has 13 residues. The germline gives CDR1 SGHTA, CDR2 FQGTGA.

The chain recombines TRBV28 with TRBJ1-4; D unresolved. V lost 7 bases and J lost 4, with 16 bases in between. CDR1 and CDR2 from the germline V gene are MDHEN and SYDVKM. The CDR3 sequence is 15 residues long. CDR3 loop: CASTLESPYNEKLFF. The CDR3 region has the DNA TGTGCCAGCACTCTTGAGTCCCCCTATAATGAAAAACTGTTTTTT. The complete variable domain, with remaining parts taken from reference TRBV28 and TRBJ1-4, reads DVKVTQSSRYLVKRTGEKVFLECVQDMDHENMFWYRQDPGLGLRLIYFSYDVKMKEKGDIPEGYSVSREKKERFSLILESASTNQTSMYLCASTLESPYNEKLFFGSGTQLSVL.

The chain employs TRBV5-4 and TRBJ1-1; unclear D gene. Germline V gene sequence: CDR1 SGHNT, CDR2 YYREEE (reference sequence). Trimming cost V 4 bases and J 7 bases, with 14 bases left between them. The CDR3 totals 13 residues. The CDR3, as DNA: TGTGCCAGCAGCCCCGTACCCAGCGTTGAAGCTTTCTTT. Its protein is CASSPVPSVEAFF.

CDR3 sequence: CASRAGLANYEQYF. DNA for the CDR3: TGTGCCAGCAGGGCGGGACTAGCGAACTACGAGCAGTACTTC. The V and J genes are TRBV28 and TRBJ2-7; 10 bases fit TRBD2. Germline CDR1 and CDR2: MDHEN and SYDVKM. This CDR3 comprises 14 residues. Trimming took 6 bases from V and 3 from J; bases not matched to a gene: 5.

The chain recombines TRBV28 with TRBJ1-5; possible D gene TRBD1, 6 bases. Per germline, CDR1 MDHEN and CDR2 SYDVKM. The CDR3 runs 16 residues. The germline V and J ends were trimmed by 6 bases and 7 bases, with 22 bases remaining between them. CDR3 nucleotides: TGTGCCAGCAGAAACTTCCGGGCAGGGGATAGCCAGCCCCAGCATTTT. This translates into CASRNFRAGDSQPQHF.

The V gene is TRBV9, the J gene TRBJ2-1, with 10 bases matching TRBD2. Germline V gene sequence: CDR1 SGDLS, CDR2 YYNGEE. The CDR3 consists of 15 residues. The V and J ends lost 0 bases and 5 bases, in that order; junction bases with no gene match: 2. The CDR3 region has the DNA TGTGCCAGCAGCGTAGACACTAGCGGGGACAATGAGCAGTTCTTC. Protein sequence: CASSVDTSGDNEQFF.

This clone came up once. The chain recombines TRBV30 with TRBJ2-7, with 11 bases that match TRBD2. Trimming took 3 bases from V and 3 from J; bases not matched to a gene: 7. The CDR3 sequence is 15 residues long. Germline V gives CDR1 GTSNPN, CDR2 SVGIG (reference sequence). CDR3 bases: TGTGCCTGGAGGACTCCCGGGACTAGCGGCTACGAGCAGTACTTC. Translated, it gives CAWRTPGTSGYEQYF.

The genes are TRBV19 and TRBJ2-7, with a weak D call TRBD1 (5 bases). Trimming took 2 bases from V and 6 from J, leaving 17 bases between them. Germline V gene lookup returns CDR1 LNHDA and CDR2 SQIVND (reference sequence). There are 15 residues in the CDR3. The CDR3 is CASSIRSTDGREQYF. DNA of the CDR3: TGTGCCAGTAGTATACGATCGACAGATGGGCGCGAGCAGTACTTC.

V and J are TRBV27 and TRBJ1-4; TRBD1 agrees at 10 bases. The junction had 8 bases not matched to a gene; V was cut back by 8 bases and J by 8 bases. Germline V CDR1 and CDR2: MNHEY, SMNVEV (reference sequence). This CDR3 comprises 14 residues. The CDR3 protein is CASRTWDRGEKLFF. In DNA, the CDR3 is TGTGCCAGCCGAACATGGGACAGGGGAGAAAAACTGTTTTTT. The full variable domain, rest sourced from reference TRBV27 and TRBJ1-4, is EAQVTQNPRYLITVTGKKLTVTCSQNMNHEYMSWYRQDPGLGLRQIYYSMNVEVTDKGDVPEGYKVSRKEKRNFPLILESPSPNQTSLYFCASRTWDRGEKLFFGSGTQLSVL.

The V call is TRBV18, the J call TRBJ1-1; D uncertain. V was cut by 3 bases and J by 1 base, with 18 bases left in between. The CDR3 covers 17 residues. The germline V gene has CDR1 KGHSH and CDR2 LQKENI. The CDR3 region has the DNA TGTGCCAGCTCACCCCTCACCTCGGGGATAGAGAACACTGAAGCTTTCTTT. Its protein is CASSPLTSGIENTEAFF.

The genes are TRBV5-1 and TRBJ1-2, with 10 nucleotides matching TRBD1. V lost 3 bases to trimming and J lost 8 bases; unmatched junction nucleotides: 4. There are 13 residues in the CDR3. Germline V CDR1 and CDR2: SGHRS, YFSETQ. The CDR3 DNA reads TGCGCCAGCAGCTCGGGGACAGGGGACGGCTACACCTTC. It specifies CASSSGTGDGYTF.

The chain carries TRBV30 and TRBJ1-2, with TRBD1 as a possible D gene (5 bases). CDR1 and CDR2 from the germline V gene are GTSNPN and SVGIG (reference sequence). The CDR3 contains 14 residues. V lost 4 bases to trimming and J lost 2 bases, with 14 bases between them. The CDR3 DNA reads TGTGCCTGGAACATCTTCTCAGGGAACTATGGCTACACCTTC. Its protein product is CAWNIFSGNYGYTF.

V gene TRBV28 combines with J gene TRBJ1-2; 7 bases align to TRBD1. The V and J ends lost 4 bases and 5 bases, in that order; junction bases with no gene match: 10. CDR3 length equals 15 residues. Germline V gives CDR1 MDHEN, CDR2 SYDVKM. The CDR3 nucleotides read TGTGCCAGCAGTTCTCTCCGGGGCAGGGGGTATGGCTACACCTTC. It is translated as CASSSLRGRGYGYTF.

The V and J genes are TRBV6-6 and TRBJ2-3; D perhaps matches TRBD1 (5 bases). Germline V gene lookup returns CDR1 MNHNY and CDR2 SVGAGI (reference sequence). The CDR3 is 12 residues long. With 6 bases removed from V and 4 bases from J, the gap between germline ends came to 8 bases. The CDR3 spells CASRPGSDTQYF. Here the CDR3 DNA reads TGTGCCAGCAGGCCAGGGTCAGATACGCAGTATTTT.

V usage is TRBV19 and J usage is TRBJ1-2; the D gene is possibly TRBD1 (6 bases). Per germline, CDR1 LNHDA and CDR2 SQIVND (reference sequence). CDR3 size: 13 residues. V lost 6 bases, J lost 6 bases, and 14 bases lay in between. Here the CDR3 DNA reads TGTGCCAGTAGCGTTGTAACAGGGAATGGCTACACCTTC. Its protein is CASSVVTGNGYTF.

The chain couples TRBV6-5 to TRBJ1-4, with TRBD1 matching 7 bases. Unmatched junction bases numbered 8, after V lost 6 bases and J lost 7 bases. CDR1 and CDR2 from the germline V gene are MNHEY and SVGAGI. The CDR3 covers 14 residues. The CDR3 coding sequence is TGTGCCAGCAGGCTAGGGGGCCGGATTGAAAAACTGTTTTTT. Protein: CASRLGGRIEKLFF.

CDR3 in amino acids: CASRTGSQETQYF. The CDR3 region has the DNA TGTGCCAGTAGGACAGGGAGCCAAGAGACCCAGTACTTC. The rearrangement uses TRBV19 and TRBJ2-5; TRBD1 aligns across 7 bases. The V gene end was trimmed by 6 bases and the J gene end by 1 base; junction bases not matched to a gene: 2. CDR3 size: 13 residues. The V gene's germline CDR1 is LNHDA and CDR2 SQIVND (reference sequence). The full variable domain, rest sourced from reference TRBV19 and TRBJ2-5, is DGGITQSPKYLFRKEGQNVTLSCEQNLNHDAMYWYRQDPGQGLRLIYYSQIVNDFQKGDIAEGYSVSREKKESFPLTVTSAQKNPTAFYLCASRTGSQETQYFGPGTRLLVL.

The rearrangement links TRBV7-9 to TRBJ2-1, with D perhaps TRBD2 (5 bases). The CDR3 sequence is 14 residues long. CDR1 and CDR2 from the germline V gene are SEHNR and FQNEAQ (reference sequence). Trimming removed 5 bases at V and 9 bases at J, with 17 bases between. CDR3 in DNA: TGTGCCAGCAGCCTGGGTACGGGGTACGGTGAGCAGTTCTTC. Amino acids: CASSLGTGYGEQFF.

Worth noting for this clone: Mismatch with germline at one junction end may stem from a read error. This chain uses TRBV5-4 with TRBJ2-4; D gene uncertain. Germline V gene sequence: CDR1 SGHNT, CDR2 YYREEE (reference sequence). This CDR3 is 13 amino acids long. As DNA, the CDR3 is TGTGCCAGCAGCTTGGGCGAGGAATTCCCTCCTAACTTC. Protein: CASSLGEEFPPNF.